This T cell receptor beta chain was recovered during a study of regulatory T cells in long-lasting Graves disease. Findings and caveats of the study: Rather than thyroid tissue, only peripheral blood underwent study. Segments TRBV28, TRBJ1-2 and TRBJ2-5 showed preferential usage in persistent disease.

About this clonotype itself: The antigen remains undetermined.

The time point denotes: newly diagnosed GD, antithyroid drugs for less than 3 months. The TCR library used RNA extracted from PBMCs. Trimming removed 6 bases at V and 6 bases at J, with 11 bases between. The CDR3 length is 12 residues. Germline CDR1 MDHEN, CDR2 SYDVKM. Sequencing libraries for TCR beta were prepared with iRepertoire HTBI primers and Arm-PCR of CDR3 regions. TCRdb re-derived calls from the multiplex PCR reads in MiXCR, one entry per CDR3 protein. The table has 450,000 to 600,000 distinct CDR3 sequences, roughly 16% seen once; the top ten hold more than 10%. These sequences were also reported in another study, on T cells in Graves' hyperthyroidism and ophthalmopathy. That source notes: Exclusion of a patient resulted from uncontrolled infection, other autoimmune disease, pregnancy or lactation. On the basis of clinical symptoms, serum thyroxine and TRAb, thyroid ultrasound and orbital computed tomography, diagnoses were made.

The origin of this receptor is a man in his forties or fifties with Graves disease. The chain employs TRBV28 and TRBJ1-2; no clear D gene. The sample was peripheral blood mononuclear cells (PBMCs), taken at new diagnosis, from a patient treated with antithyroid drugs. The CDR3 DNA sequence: TGTGCCAGCAGCGGGGAGGGTGATGGCTACACCTTC. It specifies CASSGEGDGYTF.